This T cell receptor beta chain was profiled in a study of blood T cell repertoires in COVID-19. Study-wide context: Some COVID-19 samples were acute and others convalescent; all came from the United States, Italy and Spain. The analysed material was cDNA or gDNA that came from T cells, B-cell-depleted T cells, or PBMCs.

In germline, CDR1 is KGHSH, CDR2 LQKENI. The CDR3 covers 12 residues. Trimming took 2 bases from V and 8 from J, leaving 7 bases between them. In the study's own analysis: Counts of nucleated cells, estimated from reference gene primer amplification, were obtained. Some clones are missing from TCRdb's copy, which holds only in-frame ones; the method was immunoSEQ multiplex PCR. For V, J and clone size, that table is used; D and trimming come from the DNA. The sample holds about 52,000 clones; 85% are singletons and the top ten take approximately 10%. The material sequenced was peripheral blood. The sequence was collected from a human donor in a cohort sampled during active COVID-19. The chain employs TRBV18 and TRBJ2-1, with D unclear. The CDR3 spells CASSPSRDEQFF. CDR3 DNA: TGTGCCAGCTCACCAAGCCGCGATGAGCAGTTCTTC.